The next 27 T cell receptor beta chains were all read from a single sample in a study of Ad26.COV2.S vaccination and SARS-CoV-2 variants. Documented treatment: 19 received Ad26.COV2.S at low or high dose, single or two shots; 5 received placebo; per-sample allocation not given. Day 63 following the first vaccine or placebo injection was when the samples were taken. The table came from immunoSEQ multiplex PCR; TCRdb's copy has only in-frame clones and leaves some out. The data show fewer than 300,000 clones, with around 87% seen just once and approximately 3.4% held by the top ten. The sequencing here drew on peripheral blood, taken in a trial of Ad26.COV2.S vaccine versus placebo. These receptors all stem from a person aged 18 to 59 who received the Ad26.COV2.S COVID-19 vaccine or a placebo.

V usage is TRBV19 and J usage is TRBJ2-3, with D perhaps assigned TRBD1 or TRBD2 (5 bases each). The V end lost 5 bases, the J end lost 0 bases, and 9 bases lay between the germline ends. CDR3 length equals 14 residues. Germline V gene lookup returns CDR1 LNHDA and CDR2 SQIVND (reference sequence). As DNA, the CDR3 is TGTGCCAGTAGTTTGGGACCGAGCACAGATACGCAGTATTTT. Translating gives CASSLGPSTDTQYF.

This sequence joins TRBV6-1 and TRBJ1-4; D call uncertain. Trimming took 2 bases from V and 0 from J, leaving 13 bases between them. From germline, CDR1 is MNHNS and CDR2 SASEGT. The CDR3 is 17 amino acids. CDR3 loop: CASSEWAVAATNEKLFF. The CDR3 bases are TGTGCCAGCAGTGAATGGGCAGTAGCCGCAACTAATGAAAAACTGTTTTTT.

In its sample, this clone was seen once. This chain connects TRBV7-2 to TRBJ2-3; D could derive from TRBD1 or TRBD2 (7 bases each). Germline lookup yields CDR1 SGHTA and CDR2 FQGNSA. Trimming pared 8 bases from V and 4 bases from J, leaving 16 bases between. There are 14 residues in the CDR3. The CDR3 reads CASARGGQADTQYF. As DNA, the CDR3 is TGTGCCAGCGCCAGGGGGGGGCAGGCAGATACGCAGTATTTT.

This clone showed up just once. The chain links TRBV5-1 to TRBJ2-2, with D perhaps matching TRBD2 (6 bases). Germline CDR1 is SGHRS and CDR2 is YFSETQ. The length of the CDR3 is 15 residues. Trimming cost V 4 bases and J 5 bases, with 15 bases left between them. The CDR3 sequence: CASSPQGGGTGELFF. The CDR3 DNA reads as TGCGCCAGCAGCCCCCAGGGCGGAGGGACCGGGGAGCTGTTTTTT.

This clone appeared once. This chain joins TRBV5-1 and TRBJ1-1; 9 bases are shared with TRBD1. The CDR3 is 16 amino acids. V dropped 0 bases and J dropped 11; count of bases not matched to a gene: 14. Germline CDR1 reads SGHRS; CDR2 reads YFSETQ. CDR3 in DNA: TGCGCCAGCAGCTTGGGAGGACAGGGGTTTGCAGTGGAGGCTTTCTTT. This sequence encodes CASSLGGQGFAVEAFF. Drawing the rest from reference TRBV5-1 and TRBJ1-1, the complete variable domain is KAGVTQTPRYLIKTRGQQVTLSCSPISGHRSVSWYQQTPGQGLQFLFEYFSETQRNKGNFPGRFSGRQFSNSRSEMNVSTLELGDSALYLCASSLGGQGFAVEAFFGQGTRLTVV.

This chain joins TRBV3-1 (or the pseudogene TRBV3-2) and TRBJ2-5, with 14 bases fitting TRBD2. Germline V gives CDR1 LGHDT, CDR2 YNNKEL (reference sequence). J lost 4 bases, V lost 1 base, and 11 bases had no gene match. The CDR3 is 19 amino acids. The CDR3 loop is CASSQGTTGTSGSGETQYF. DNA for the CDR3: TGTGCCAGCAGCCAAGGAACTACGGGGACTAGCGGGAGCGGAGAGACCCAGTACTTC.

The rearrangement links TRBV5-4 to TRBJ1-1, with TRBD1 as a possible D gene (6 bases). This CDR3 region has 13 residues. CDR1 and CDR2 (germline): SGHNT, YYREEE (reference sequence). V gave up 4 bases and J gave up 3 bases, with 10 bases separating them. Here the CDR3 reads CASSGRGDTEAFF. The CDR3 bases are TGTGCCAGCAGCGGAAGGGGGGACACTGAAGCTTTCTTT. Complete variable domain (other parts from reference TRBV5-4 and TRBJ1-1): ETGVTQSPTHLIKTRGQQVTLRCSSQSGHNTVSWYQQALGQGPQFIFQYYREEENGRGNFPPRFSGLQFPNYSSELNVNALELDDSALYLCASSGRGDTEAFFGQGTRLTVV.

The V and J genes are TRBV19 and TRBJ2-3; TRBD2 agrees at 11 bases. The CDR3 is 15 residues long. The germline V gene has CDR1 LNHDA and CDR2 SQIVND (reference sequence). V dropped 6 bases and J dropped 6; count of bases not matched to a gene: 8. The CDR3: CASSPLAGVFDTQYF. CDR3 bases: TGTGCCAGTAGCCCACTAGCGGGGGTCTTTGATACGCAGTATTTT. The full variable domain, completed using reference TRBV19 and TRBJ2-3, is DGGITQSPKYLFRKEGQNVTLSCEQNLNHDAMYWYRQDPGQGLRLIYYSQIVNDFQKGDIAEGYSVSREKKESFPLTVTSAQKNPTAFYLCASSPLAGVFDTQYFGPGTRLTVL.

The chain recombines TRBV19 with TRBJ2-7; a weak D match, TRBD1 (5 bases). V lost 7 bases, J lost 0 bases, and 10 bases lay in between. In germline, CDR1 is LNHDA, CDR2 SQIVND (reference sequence). The CDR3 runs to 13 residues. CDR3 nucleotides: TGTGCCAGTATCGACAGTTTCTCCTACGAGCAGTACTTC. Translation: CASIDSFSYEQYF.

The chain has TRBV7-2 and TRBJ2-5; TRBD1 aligns across 10 bases. The CDR3 is 15 residues long. The germline CDR1 and CDR2 sequences are SGHTA and FQGNSA. V lost 1 base, J lost 5 bases, and 4 bases stayed unmatched. CDR3 amino acids: CASSLGQGAGETQYF. CDR3 bases: TGTGCCAGCAGCTTAGGACAGGGGGCGGGGGAGACCCAGTACTTC.

This rearrangement joins TRBV4-2 to TRBJ2-1, with D possibly matching TRBD1 (6 bases). The V gene's germline CDR1 is LGHNA and CDR2 YNFKEQ. The CDR3 contains 16 residues. V dropped 2 bases and J dropped 2 bases, with 13 bases sitting between them. DNA of the CDR3: TGTGCCAGCAGCCAAACGCAGGGGCTCACCTACAATGAGCAGTTCTTC. Translated: CASSQTQGLTYNEQFF.

The gene calls are TRBV9 and TRBJ2-7, with D perhaps matching TRBD1 (5 bases). The germline V gene has CDR1 SGDLS and CDR2 YYNGEE. This CDR3 is built from 15 residues. The V and J ends lost 5 bases and 2 bases respectively, with 17 bases between them. CDR3: CASSTGPSSTYEQYF. The CDR3 DNA sequence: TGTGCCAGCAGTACAGGCCCCAGCTCCACCTACGAGCAGTACTTC.

The V gene is TRBV4-2, the J gene TRBJ1-1; weak D call: TRBD1 (5 bases). CDR3 length: 15 residues. CDR1 and CDR2 from the germline V gene are LGHNA and YNFKEQ. The V and J ends lost 5 bases and 0 bases respectively, with 13 bases between them. The CDR3 region has the DNA TGTGCCAGCAGCGCCCGGGACGGCATGAACACTGAAGCTTTCTTT. This encodes CASSARDGMNTEAFF.

V usage is TRBV5-1 and J usage is TRBJ2-5; 9 bases fit TRBD1. V lost 4 bases to trimming and J lost 5 bases; unmatched junction nucleotides: 9. This CDR3 is 15 amino acids long. CDR1 SGHRS and CDR2 YFSETQ come from the germline V gene. CDR3: CASSSQGQGMETQYF. Written as DNA, the CDR3 is TGCGCCAGCAGCAGCCAAGGACAGGGGATGGAGACCCAGTACTTC.

V gene TRBV20-1 combines with J gene TRBJ1-1; D gene ambiguous. Germline V gives CDR1 DFQATT, CDR2 SNEGSKA (reference sequence). The CDR3 runs to 11 residues. V shed 3 bases and J shed 1 base, with 3 bases lying between them. DNA of the CDR3: TGCAGTGCTAGCGCGAACACTGAAGCTTTCTTT. Amino acid sequence: CSASANTEAFF.

This CDR3 is CATSRVGQGETQYF. The CDR3 region has the DNA TGTGCCACCAGCAGAGTGGGGCAAGGGGAGACCCAGTACTTC. The chain couples TRBV15 to TRBJ2-5, with a possible D match to TRBD1 (5 bases). Trimming took off 1 base at V and 5 bases at J, with 11 bases between the two ends. CDR1 is LNHNV, CDR2 YYDKDF, per germline (reference sequence). The CDR3 consists of 14 residues.

The chain uses TRBV9 and TRBJ1-4; D is perhaps TRBD1 (6 bases). Germline V lookup: CDR1 SGDLS, CDR2 YYNGEE. V was cut by 6 bases and J by 7 bases, with 19 bases left in between. CDR3 length equals 15 residues. The chain's CDR3 is CASTRTIQGSEKLFF. The CDR3, as DNA: TGTGCCAGCACCAGAACCATTCAGGGGAGTGAAAAACTGTTTTTT.

The CDR3 region has the DNA TGTGCCAGCAGCTCGGGTGGGCCCCGGGAGACCCAGTACTTC. This sequence encodes CASSSGGPRETQYF. The V and J genes are TRBV5-5 and TRBJ2-5; D gene uncertain. V lost 3 bases and J lost 5, with 14 bases in between. Germline-derived CDR1 and CDR2 are SGHKS and YYEKEE (reference sequence). This CDR3 has 14 amino acids. The entire variable domain, with the rest obtained from reference TRBV5-5 and TRBJ2-5, is as follows: DAGVTQSPTHLIKTRGQQVTLRCSPISGHKSVSWYQQVLGQGPQFIFQYYEKEERGRGNFPDRFSARQFPNYSSELNVNALLLGDSALYLCASSSGGPRETQYFGPGTRLLVL.

The count of this clone is one. The V call is TRBV21-1, the J call TRBJ1-4. TRBV21-1 is a listed pseudogene. CDR3 length: 19 amino acids. CDR3 nucleotides: TGTGCCAGCAGCAAAGATTGTGGGGGGGGCGCAGGAACTAATGAAAAACTGTTTTTT. Translating it yields CASSKDCGGGAGTNEKLFF.

This clone was observed a few times. At the DNA level, this CDR3 is encoded by other sequences in the same sample as well. The V call is TRBV30, the J call TRBJ2-5; TRBD2 aligns across 7 bases. This CDR3 contains 13 residues. V was pared by 3 bases and J by 2 bases, with 3 bases of the junction left unmatched. From germline, CDR1 is GTSNPN and CDR2 SVGIG (reference sequence). The CDR3 nucleotides are TGTGCCTGGAGGGGGGGGTCACAAGAGACCCAGTACTTC. Translating gives CAWRGGSQETQYF.

This chain links TRBV5-6 with TRBJ2-7; 7 positions match TRBD2. The CDR3 contains 15 residues. CDR1 is SGHDT and CDR2 is YYEEEE in the germline V gene. With 5 bases clipped from V and 4 bases from J, the junction kept 12 bases outside the gene matches. CDR3 coding DNA: TGTGCCAGCAGTCCTAGGGCTAGCGGTTTTTACGAGCAGTACTTC. Its protein product is CASSPRASGFYEQYF.

This clone occurred once. The genes are TRBV27 and TRBJ1-2, with unresolved D. This CDR3 has 16 residues. The germline V gene encodes CDR1 MNHEY and CDR2 SMNVEV (reference sequence). V gave up 2 bases and J gave up 1 base, with 14 bases separating them. CDR3: CASSLALGPVNYGYTF. Written as DNA, the CDR3 is TGTGCCAGCAGTTTAGCCCTAGGACCCGTTAACTATGGCTACACCTTC.

The gene calls are TRBV5-1 and TRBJ1-4; no clear D. CDR1 is SGHRS and CDR2 is YFSETQ in the germline V gene. V was shortened by 0 bases and J by 1 base, with 10 bases between the two germline ends. This CDR3 comprises 16 residues. The CDR3 DNA reads TGCGCCAGCAGCTTGGGGGCGAGGGAAACTAATGAAAAACTGTTTTTT. As protein: CASSLGARETNEKLFF.

CDR3 DNA: TGTGCCAGCAGGGACCTAGGTTTTACTGCCACCTACGAGCAGTACTTC. Its translation: CASRDLGFTATYEQYF. The rearrangement links TRBV2 to TRBJ2-7; D is unclear. Per the germline V gene, CDR1 is SNHLY and CDR2 is FYNNEI. V was clipped by 6 bases and J by 2 bases, with 20 bases between them. CDR3 length: 16 amino acids.

V is TRBV7-2 and J is TRBJ1-4; tentatively, D is TRBD1 (5 bases). V gave up 1 base and J gave up 8 bases, with 8 bases separating them. Germline V gene sequence: CDR1 SGHTA, CDR2 FQGNSA. The CDR3 contains 13 residues. This chain's CDR3 is CASSLGGAEKLFF. CDR3 nucleotides: TGTGCCAGCAGCTTAGGCGGGGCAGAAAAACTGTTTTTT.

This clone showed up just a few times. The chain joins TRBV11-2 to TRBJ1-1; D gene unclear. Germline V CDR1 and CDR2: SGHAT, FQNNGV. Trimming took off 5 bases at V and 1 base at J, with 8 bases between the two ends. This CDR3 spans 13 amino acids. CDR3 region: CASSLTTNTEAFF. The CDR3, as DNA: TGTGCCAGCAGCCTGACAACGAACACTGAAGCTTTCTTT.

This chain connects TRBV18 to TRBJ2-7; 8 bases fit TRBD1. Trimming took 0 bases from V and 3 from J; bases not matched to a gene: 4. This CDR3 comprises 15 residues. Germline loops: CDR1 KGHSH, CDR2 LQKENI. For the CDR3, the DNA is TGTGCCAGCTCACCACCCGGACAGGGTAGCTACGAGCAGTACTTC. It is translated as CASSPPGQGSYEQYF.